This TCR beta chain stems from a study of neurological immune-mediated disorders (dated by TCRdb to between 2018 and 2021). Regarding the research as a whole: Peripheral blood TCR-beta repertoires from HTLV-I-associated myelopathy (HAM/TSP) patients, multiple sclerosis patients and healthy controls were compared by UMI-based sequencing. The cohort included some 66 subjects: approximately 14 with HAM/TSP, approximately 34 with multiple sclerosis, and 20 healthy controls. Alongside PBMC samples, the set of approximately 100 TCR-beta libraries contained longitudinal samples, technical triplicates, and paired CD4+ and CD8+ T-cell subsets that had been sorted.

cDNA was synthesized by template-switch 5'RACE using a primer carrying a 10-nucleotide random unique molecular identifier by which each TCR transcript was tagged. Every sequencing run yielded over 200 million TCR-beta sequences covering 15-18 subjects. The RNeasy kit was used to extract total RNA. The KAPA Real-time Library Amplification kit was used to amplify TCR-beta VDJ regions with primers for the TCR constant region and the 5'RACE anchor. Sample indexes and Illumina adaptors were added in a first PCR, after which library yield was increased in a second PCR. The roughly 650 bp TCR product was size-selected on a 2% E-gel SizeSelection system after Ampure bead purification. Library quality was checked on a Bioanalyzer, concentration was measured with Qubit, and libraries were quantified with the Kapa Library Quantification kit before pooling. An Illumina HiSeq 2500 was used to sequence the libraries paired-end at 2 x 150 bp. To increase sequence diversity, about 23-32% phiX was spiked into each library pool. On the study's bioinformatics: Quality-filtered reads were processed with the UMI-based MiGEC pipeline, and over 85% of raw TCR sequences were removed by the MiGEC pipeline during error correction. VDJ genes were aligned to IMGT germline references, and each clonotype was defined by a unique CDR3 amino acid sequence together with V-J genes. VDJtools evaluated clonal expansion, Shannon diversity and CDR3 relatedness (CalcPairwiseDistances, ClusterSamples); CLCbio workbench built phylogenetic trees. Using coefficient-of-variation modelling across technical triplicates, the study counted a clone as expanded if it had at least 8 unique UMIs. The public reads were reanalyzed by TCRdb: fastp trimming at Q25, MiXCR alignment, in-frame beta chains only. Here each entry gathers all rows of one CDR3 protein and keeps the most common genes and DNA. None of the V and J calls come from the authors' own analysis; TCRdb made them. In this sample the table shows tens of thousands of distinct CDR3 sequences, less than 15% of which occur a single time. Roughly a quarter of the sample lies in the top ten.

Unsorted PBMC libraries were generated from 2 million PBMCs stored in RNAlater at -80 °C until RNA extraction. Peripheral blood was subjected to Ficoll-Hypaque density gradient centrifugation to isolate PBMCs, which were then cryopreserved in liquid nitrogen. This clonotype was detected ten times or more. What this receptor recognizes is not known. It has no much larger one-base neighbor in the sample; base qualities were not kept. What the study reported, not specific to this receptor: No identical CDR3 amino acid sequences were found to be shared among expanded clones across subjects, suggesting that TCR-beta repertoires were private in all groups. TCR clonal expansion was greatest in HAM/TSP patients and smallest in MS patients, who ranked below even healthy controls.

The origin of this receptor is a woman aged 45-60 years with HTLV-1-associated myelopathy (HAM/TSP). The sample taken for sequencing was PBMCs.

Here is the DNA: TGTGCCAGCAGTCCCGGACTAGCGGGGGACTACGAGCAGTACTTC. Translated, this gives CASSPGLAGDYEQYF. The rearranged chain carries TRBV12-3 or TRBV12-4 and TRBJ2-7; TRBD2 agrees with 13 junctional bases. From the cysteine through the phenylalanine, the CDR3 covers 15 amino acids. Only CDR3 DNA remains: 45 bases, in frame from the first base. The V end gives up 5 bases and the J end 3 bases, leaving 4 bases in the junction not matched to a gene.